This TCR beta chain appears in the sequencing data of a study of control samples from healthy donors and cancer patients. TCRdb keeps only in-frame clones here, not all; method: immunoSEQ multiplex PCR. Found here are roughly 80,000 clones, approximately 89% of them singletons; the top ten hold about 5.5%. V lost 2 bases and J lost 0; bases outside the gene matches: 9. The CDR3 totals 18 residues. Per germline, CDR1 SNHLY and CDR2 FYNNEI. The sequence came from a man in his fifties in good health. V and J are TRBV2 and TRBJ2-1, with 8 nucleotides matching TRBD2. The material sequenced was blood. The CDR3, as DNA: TGTGCCAGCAGTGAATACGGGGCGGGGACTAGCTCCTACAATGAGCAGTTCTTC. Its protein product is CASSEYGAGTSSYNEQFF.